This TCR beta chain derives from a study of T cells after yellow fever vaccination. General study points: A weaker but faster secondary response was observed, peaking on day 5 versus 15.

The table lists this clonotype with a few counts. The CDR3 covers 13 residues. CDR1 LNHDA and CDR2 SQIVND come from the germline V gene (reference sequence). With 5 bases clipped from V and 5 bases from J, the junction kept 3 bases outside the gene matches. Using its own MiXCR run on the 5' RACE reads, TCRdb lists one record per CDR3 protein. The sample carries about 52,000 distinct CDR3 sequences, more than 6.5% recorded once. The TCR originated in a man younger than 30 who received the YFV17D yellow fever vaccine. The V and J genes are TRBV19 and TRBJ1-5; 7 bases are a match to TRBD1. The sample here was CD8+ T cells not binding an NS4B(214-222) dextramer, sorted from PBMCs, taken around 45 days after the first yellow fever vaccination. In DNA form, the CDR3 reads TGTGCCAGTAGTGATGGGACAGATCAGCCCCAGCATTTT. Translating gives CASSDGTDQPQHF.